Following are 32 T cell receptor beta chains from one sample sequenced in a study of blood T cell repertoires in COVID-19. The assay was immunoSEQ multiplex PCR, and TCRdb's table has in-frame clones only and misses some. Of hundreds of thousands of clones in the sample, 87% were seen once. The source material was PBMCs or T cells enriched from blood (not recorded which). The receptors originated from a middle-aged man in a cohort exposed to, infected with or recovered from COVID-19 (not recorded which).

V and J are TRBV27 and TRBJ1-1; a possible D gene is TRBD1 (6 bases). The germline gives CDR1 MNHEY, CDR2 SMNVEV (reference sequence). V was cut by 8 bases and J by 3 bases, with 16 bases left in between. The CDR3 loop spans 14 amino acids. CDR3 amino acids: CASRRSNRDTEAFF. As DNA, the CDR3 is TGTGCCAGCCGGCGATCGAACAGGGACACTGAAGCTTTCTTT.

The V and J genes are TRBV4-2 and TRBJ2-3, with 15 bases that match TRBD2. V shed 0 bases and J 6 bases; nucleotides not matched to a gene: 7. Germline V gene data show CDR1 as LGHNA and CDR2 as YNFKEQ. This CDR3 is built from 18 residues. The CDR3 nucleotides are TGTGCCAGCAGCCAAGAACTTTGGACTAGCGGGAGGGGGGATACGCAGTATTTT. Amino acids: CASSQELWTSGRGDTQYF.

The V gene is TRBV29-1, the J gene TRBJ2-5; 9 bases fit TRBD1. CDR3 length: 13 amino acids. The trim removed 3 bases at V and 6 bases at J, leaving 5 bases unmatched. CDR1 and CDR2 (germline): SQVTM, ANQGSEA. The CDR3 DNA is TGCAGCGTTGACCGGGACAGGGTAAAGACCCAGTACTTC. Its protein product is CSVDRDRVKTQYF. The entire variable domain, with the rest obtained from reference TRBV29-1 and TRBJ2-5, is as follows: SAVISQKPSRDICQRGTSLTIQCQVDSQVTMMFWYRQQPGQSLTLIATANQGSEATYESGFVIDKFPISRPNLTFSTLTVSNMSPEDSSIYLCSVDRDRVKTQYFGPGTRLLVL.

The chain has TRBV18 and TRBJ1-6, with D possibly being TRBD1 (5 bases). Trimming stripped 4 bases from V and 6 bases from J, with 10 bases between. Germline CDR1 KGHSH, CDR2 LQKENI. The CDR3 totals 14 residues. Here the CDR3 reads CASSRGWGNSPLHF. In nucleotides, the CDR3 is TGTGCCAGCTCACGGGGCTGGGGTAATTCACCCCTCCACTTT.

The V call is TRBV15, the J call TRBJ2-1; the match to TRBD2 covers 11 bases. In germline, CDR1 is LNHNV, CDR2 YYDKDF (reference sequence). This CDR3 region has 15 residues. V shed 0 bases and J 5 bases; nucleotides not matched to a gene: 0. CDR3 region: CATSRELAGDNEQFF. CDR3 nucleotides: TGTGCCACCAGCAGAGAACTAGCGGGGGACAATGAGCAGTTCTTC.

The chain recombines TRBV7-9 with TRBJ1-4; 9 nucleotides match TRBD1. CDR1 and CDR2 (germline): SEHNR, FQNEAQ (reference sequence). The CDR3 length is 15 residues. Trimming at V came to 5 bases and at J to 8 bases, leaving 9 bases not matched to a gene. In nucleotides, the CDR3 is TGTGCCAGCAGCGCCACAGGGGGCGGCTACGAAAAACTGTTTTTT. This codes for CASSATGGGYEKLFF.

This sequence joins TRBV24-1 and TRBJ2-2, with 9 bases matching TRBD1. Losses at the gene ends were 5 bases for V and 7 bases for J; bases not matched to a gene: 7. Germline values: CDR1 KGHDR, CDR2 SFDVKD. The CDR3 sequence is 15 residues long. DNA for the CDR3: TGTGCCACCAGTGCCGGACAGGGGATCGTCGGGGAGCTGTTTTTT. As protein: CATSAGQGIVGELFF.

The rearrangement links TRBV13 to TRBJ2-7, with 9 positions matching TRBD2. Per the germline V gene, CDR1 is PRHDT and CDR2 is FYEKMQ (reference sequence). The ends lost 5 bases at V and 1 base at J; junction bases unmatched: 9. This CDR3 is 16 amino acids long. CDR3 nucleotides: TGTGCCAGCAGCCTCATGTTGGCGGGAGGGTCCTACGAGCAGTACTTC. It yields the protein CASSLMLAGGSYEQYF.

The CDR3: CSVYSSGNTIYF. Here the CDR3 DNA reads TGCAGCGTTTACAGCTCTGGAAACACCATATATTTT. The V call is TRBV29-1, the J call TRBJ1-3; D is undetermined. Trimming removed 5 bases from V and 0 bases from J, with 5 bases in between. Germline CDR1 and CDR2: SQVTM and ANQGSEA. CDR3 length: 12 amino acids. The complete variable domain, with remaining parts taken from reference TRBV29-1 and TRBJ1-3, reads SAVISQKPSRDICQRGTSLTIQCQVDSQVTMMFWYRQQPGQSLTLIATANQGSEATYESGFVIDKFPISRPNLTFSTLTVSNMSPEDSSIYLCSVYSSGNTIYFGEGSWLTVV.

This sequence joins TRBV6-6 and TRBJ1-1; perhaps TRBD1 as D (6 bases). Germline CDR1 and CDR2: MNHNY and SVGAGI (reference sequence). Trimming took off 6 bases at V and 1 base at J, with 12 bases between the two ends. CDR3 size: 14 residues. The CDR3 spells CASRVPGQNTEAFF. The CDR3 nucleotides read TGTGCCAGCAGGGTCCCGGGACAGAACACTGAAGCTTTCTTT.

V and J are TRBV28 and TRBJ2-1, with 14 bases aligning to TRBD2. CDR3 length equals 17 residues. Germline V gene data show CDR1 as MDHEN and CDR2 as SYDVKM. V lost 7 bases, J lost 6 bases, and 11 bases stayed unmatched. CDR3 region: CASKGTSGSFASNEQFF. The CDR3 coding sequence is TGTGCCAGCAAAGGGACTAGCGGGAGTTTCGCGAGCAATGAGCAGTTCTTC.

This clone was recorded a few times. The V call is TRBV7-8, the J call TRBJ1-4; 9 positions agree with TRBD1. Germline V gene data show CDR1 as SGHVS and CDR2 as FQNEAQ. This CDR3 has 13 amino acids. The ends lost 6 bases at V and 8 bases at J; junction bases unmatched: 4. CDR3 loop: CASRFGTGEKLFF. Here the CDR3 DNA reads TGTGCCAGCAGGTTCGGGACAGGGGAAAAACTGTTTTTT.

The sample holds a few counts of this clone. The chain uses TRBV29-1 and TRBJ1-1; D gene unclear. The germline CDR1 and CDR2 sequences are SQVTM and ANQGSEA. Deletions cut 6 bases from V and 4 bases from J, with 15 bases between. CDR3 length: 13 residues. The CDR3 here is CSVAKAEGTEAFF. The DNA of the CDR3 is TGCAGCGTGGCCAAGGCGGAGGGCACTGAAGCTTTCTTT.

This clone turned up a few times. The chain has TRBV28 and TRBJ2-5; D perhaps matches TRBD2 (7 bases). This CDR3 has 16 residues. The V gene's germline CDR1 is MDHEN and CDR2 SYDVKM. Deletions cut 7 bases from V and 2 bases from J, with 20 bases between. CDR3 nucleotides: TGTGCCAGCAAGGGGAGGGGGGCCGCAACTCAAGAGACCCAGTACTTC. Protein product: CASKGRGAATQETQYF.

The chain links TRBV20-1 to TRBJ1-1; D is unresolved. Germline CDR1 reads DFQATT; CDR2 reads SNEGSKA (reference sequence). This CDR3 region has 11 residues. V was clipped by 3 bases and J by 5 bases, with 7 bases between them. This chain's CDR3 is CSARSNTEAFF. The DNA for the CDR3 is TGCAGTGCTAGGTCCAATACTGAAGCTTTCTTT.

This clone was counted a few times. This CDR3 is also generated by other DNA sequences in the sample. This chain's CDR3 is CASSSQGGNTEAFF. The CDR3 DNA reads TGCGCCAGCAGCTCACAGGGGGGTAACACTGAAGCTTTCTTT. This chain joins TRBV5-1 and TRBJ1-1; TRBD1 aligns across 8 bases. The germline gives CDR1 SGHRS, CDR2 YFSETQ. This CDR3 has 14 residues. J gave up 2 bases and V 3 bases, and 3 bases lay outside the gene matches.

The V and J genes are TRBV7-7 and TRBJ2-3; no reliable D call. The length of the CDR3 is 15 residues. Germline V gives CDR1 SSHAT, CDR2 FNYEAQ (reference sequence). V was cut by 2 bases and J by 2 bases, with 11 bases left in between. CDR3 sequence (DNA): TGTGCCAGCAGCTTAAGTTTCGGGTCCACAGATACGCAGTATTTT. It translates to CASSLSFGSTDTQYF.

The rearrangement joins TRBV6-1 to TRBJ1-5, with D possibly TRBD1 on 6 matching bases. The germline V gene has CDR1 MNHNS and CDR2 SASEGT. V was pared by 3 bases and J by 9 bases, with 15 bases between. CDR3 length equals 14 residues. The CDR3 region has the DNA TGTGCCAGCAGTGAGCAGACAGGCCCGGGGCCCCAGCATTTT. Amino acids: CASSEQTGPGPQHF.

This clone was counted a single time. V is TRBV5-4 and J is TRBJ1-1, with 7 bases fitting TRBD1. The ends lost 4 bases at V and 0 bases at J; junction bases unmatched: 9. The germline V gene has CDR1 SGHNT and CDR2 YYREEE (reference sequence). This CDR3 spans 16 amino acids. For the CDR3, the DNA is TGTGCCAGCAGCCTCCTGGGACAGACAATGAACACTGAAGCTTTCTTT. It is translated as CASSLLGQTMNTEAFF.

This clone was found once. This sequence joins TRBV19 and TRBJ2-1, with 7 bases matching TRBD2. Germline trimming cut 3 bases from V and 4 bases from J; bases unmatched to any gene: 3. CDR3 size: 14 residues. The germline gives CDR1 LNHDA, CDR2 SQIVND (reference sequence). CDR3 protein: CASSILAAYNEQFF. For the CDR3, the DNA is TGTGCCAGTAGTATCCTAGCGGCGTACAATGAGCAGTTCTTC.

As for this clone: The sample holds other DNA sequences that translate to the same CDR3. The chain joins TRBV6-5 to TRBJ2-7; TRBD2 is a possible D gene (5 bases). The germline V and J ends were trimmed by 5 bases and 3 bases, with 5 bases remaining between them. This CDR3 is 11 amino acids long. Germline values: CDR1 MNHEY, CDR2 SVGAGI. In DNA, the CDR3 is TGTGCCAGCAGTCGGGGCTACGAGCAGTACTTC. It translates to CASSRGYEQYF.

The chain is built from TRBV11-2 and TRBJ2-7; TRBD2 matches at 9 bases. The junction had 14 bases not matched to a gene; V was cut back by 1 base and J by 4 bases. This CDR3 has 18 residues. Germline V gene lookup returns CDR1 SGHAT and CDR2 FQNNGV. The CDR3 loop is CASSLVLPLAGEGYEQYF. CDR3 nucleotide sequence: TGTGCCAGCAGCTTAGTCCTTCCCTTAGCGGGAGAAGGATACGAGCAGTACTTC.

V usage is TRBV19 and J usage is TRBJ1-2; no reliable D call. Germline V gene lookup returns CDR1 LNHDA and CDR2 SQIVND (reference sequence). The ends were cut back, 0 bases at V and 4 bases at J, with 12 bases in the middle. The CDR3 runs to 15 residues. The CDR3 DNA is TGTGCCAGTAGTATAGATCGCGGCGGTTCCTATGGCTACACCTTC. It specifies CASSIDRGGSYGYTF.

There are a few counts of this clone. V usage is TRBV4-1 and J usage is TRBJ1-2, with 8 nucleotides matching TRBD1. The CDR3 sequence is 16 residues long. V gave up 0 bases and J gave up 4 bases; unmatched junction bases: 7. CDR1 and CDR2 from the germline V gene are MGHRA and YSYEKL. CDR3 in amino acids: CASSQEYNRGAYGYTF. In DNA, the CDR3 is TGCGCCAGCAGCCAAGAATATAACAGGGGGGCCTATGGCTACACCTTC.

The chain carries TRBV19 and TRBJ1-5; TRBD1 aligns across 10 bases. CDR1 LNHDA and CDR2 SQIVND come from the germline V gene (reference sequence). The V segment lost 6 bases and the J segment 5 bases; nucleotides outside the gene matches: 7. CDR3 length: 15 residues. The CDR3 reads CASSKGQGRHQPQHF. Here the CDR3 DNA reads TGTGCCAGTAGCAAGGGACAGGGGAGGCATCAGCCCCAGCATTTT.

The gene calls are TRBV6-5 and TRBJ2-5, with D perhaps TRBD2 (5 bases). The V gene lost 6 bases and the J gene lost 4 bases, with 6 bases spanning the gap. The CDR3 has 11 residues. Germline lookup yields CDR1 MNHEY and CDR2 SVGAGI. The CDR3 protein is CASSTRETQYF. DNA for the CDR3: TGTGCCAGCAGCACTAGAGAGACCCAGTACTTC.

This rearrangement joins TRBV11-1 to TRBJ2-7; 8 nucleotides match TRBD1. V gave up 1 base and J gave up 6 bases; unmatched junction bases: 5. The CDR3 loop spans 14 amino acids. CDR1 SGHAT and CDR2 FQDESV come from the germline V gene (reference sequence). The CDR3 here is CASSLGQGYGEQYF. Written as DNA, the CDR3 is TGTGCCAGCAGCTTAGGACAGGGGTATGGCGAGCAGTACTTC.

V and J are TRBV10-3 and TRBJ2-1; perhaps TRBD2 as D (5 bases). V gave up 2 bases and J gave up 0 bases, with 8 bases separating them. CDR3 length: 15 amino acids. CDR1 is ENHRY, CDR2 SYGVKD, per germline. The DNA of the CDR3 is TGTGCCATCAGTGAGAGAGGGAACTCCTACAATGAGCAGTTCTTC. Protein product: CAISERGNSYNEQFF.

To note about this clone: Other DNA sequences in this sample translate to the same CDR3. The CDR3 DNA follows: TGTGCCACCAGCAGAGATAGAGGGCGAAATTCACCCCTCCACTTT. Translating it yields CATSRDRGRNSPLHF. The chain has TRBV15 and TRBJ1-6; D remains ambiguous. Trimming cost V 0 bases and J 7 bases, with 10 bases left between them. The V gene's germline CDR1 is LNHNV and CDR2 YYDKDF (reference sequence). The CDR3 extends over 15 amino acids.

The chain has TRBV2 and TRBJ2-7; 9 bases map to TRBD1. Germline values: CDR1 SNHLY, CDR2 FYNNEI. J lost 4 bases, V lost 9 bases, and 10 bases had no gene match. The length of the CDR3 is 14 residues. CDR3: CARTAGTGTYEQYF. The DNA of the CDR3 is TGTGCCAGAACCGCCGGGACAGGGACTTACGAGCAGTACTTC. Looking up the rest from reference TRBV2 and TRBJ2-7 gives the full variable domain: EPEVTQTPSHQVTQMGQEVILRCVPISNHLYFYWYRQILGQKVEFLVSFYNNEISEKSEIFDDQFSVERPDGSNFTLKIRSTKLEDSAMYFCARTAGTGTYEQYFGPGTRLTVT.

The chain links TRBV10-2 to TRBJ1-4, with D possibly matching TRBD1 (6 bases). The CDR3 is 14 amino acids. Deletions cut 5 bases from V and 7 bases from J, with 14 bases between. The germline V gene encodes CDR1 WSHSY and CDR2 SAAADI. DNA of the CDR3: TGCGCCAGCAGTCCGGACAGCTCCCGTGAAAAACTGTTTTTT. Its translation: CASSPDSSREKLFF.

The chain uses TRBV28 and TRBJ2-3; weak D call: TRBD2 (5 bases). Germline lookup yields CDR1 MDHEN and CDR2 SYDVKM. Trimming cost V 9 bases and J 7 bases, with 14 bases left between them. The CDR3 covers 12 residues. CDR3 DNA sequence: TGTGCCAGTGAAACGGGGAGTAATACGCAGTATTTT. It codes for CASETGSNTQYF. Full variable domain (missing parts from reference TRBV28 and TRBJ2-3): DVKVTQSSRYLVKRTGEKVFLECVQDMDHENMFWYRQDPGLGLRLIYFSYDVKMKEKGDIPEGYSVSREKKERFSLILESASTNQTSMYLCASETGSNTQYFGPGTRLTVL.